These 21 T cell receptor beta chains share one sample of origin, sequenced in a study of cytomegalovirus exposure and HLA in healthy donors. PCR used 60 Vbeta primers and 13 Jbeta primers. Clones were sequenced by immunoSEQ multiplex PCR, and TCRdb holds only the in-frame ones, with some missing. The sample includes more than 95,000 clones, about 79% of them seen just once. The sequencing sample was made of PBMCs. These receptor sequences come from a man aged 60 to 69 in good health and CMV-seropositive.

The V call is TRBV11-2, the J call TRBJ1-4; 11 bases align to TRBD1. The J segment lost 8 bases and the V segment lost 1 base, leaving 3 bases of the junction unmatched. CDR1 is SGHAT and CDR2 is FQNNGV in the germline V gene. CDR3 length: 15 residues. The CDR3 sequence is CASSLAGQGGEKLFF. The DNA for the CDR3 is TGTGCCAGCAGCTTAGCGGGACAGGGGGGCGAAAAACTGTTTTTT.

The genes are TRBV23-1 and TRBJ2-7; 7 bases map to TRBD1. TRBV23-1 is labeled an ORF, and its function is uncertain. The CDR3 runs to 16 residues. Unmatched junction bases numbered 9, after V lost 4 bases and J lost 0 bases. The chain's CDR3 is CASSRTRGTDSYEQYF. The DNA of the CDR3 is TGCGCCAGCAGTCGCACCAGGGGGACAGACTCCTACGAGCAGTACTTC.

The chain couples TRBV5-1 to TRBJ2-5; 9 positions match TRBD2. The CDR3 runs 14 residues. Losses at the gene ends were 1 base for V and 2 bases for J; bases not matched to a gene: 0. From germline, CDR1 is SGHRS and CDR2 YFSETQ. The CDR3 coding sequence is TGCGCCAGCAGCTTGACTAGCGGGCAAGAGACCCAGTACTTC. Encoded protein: CASSLTSGQETQYF.

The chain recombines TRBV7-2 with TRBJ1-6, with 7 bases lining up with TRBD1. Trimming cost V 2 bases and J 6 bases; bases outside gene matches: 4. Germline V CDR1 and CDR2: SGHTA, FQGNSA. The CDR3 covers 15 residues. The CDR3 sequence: CASSLSWDSNSPLHF. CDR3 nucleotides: TGTGCCAGCAGCTTAAGTTGGGACAGTAATTCACCCCTCCACTTT.

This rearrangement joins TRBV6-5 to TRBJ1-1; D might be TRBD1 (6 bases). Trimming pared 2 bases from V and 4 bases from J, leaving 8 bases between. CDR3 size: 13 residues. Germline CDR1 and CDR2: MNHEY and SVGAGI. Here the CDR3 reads CASSYQGSTEAFF. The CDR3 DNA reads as TGTGCCAGCAGTTACCAGGGGAGCACTGAAGCTTTCTTT.

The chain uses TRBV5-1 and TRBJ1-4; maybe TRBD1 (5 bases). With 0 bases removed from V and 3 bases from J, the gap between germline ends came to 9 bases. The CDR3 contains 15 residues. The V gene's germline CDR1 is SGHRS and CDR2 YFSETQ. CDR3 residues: CASSLAGGANEKLFF. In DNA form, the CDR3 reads TGCGCCAGCAGCTTGGCCGGGGGGGCTAATGAAAAACTGTTTTTT.

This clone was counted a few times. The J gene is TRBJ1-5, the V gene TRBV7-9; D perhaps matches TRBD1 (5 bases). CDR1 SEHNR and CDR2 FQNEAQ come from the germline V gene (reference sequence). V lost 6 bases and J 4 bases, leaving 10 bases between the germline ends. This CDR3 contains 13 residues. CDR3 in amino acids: CASSKQENQPQHF. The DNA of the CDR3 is TGTGCCAGCAGTAAACAGGAAAATCAGCCCCAGCATTTT.

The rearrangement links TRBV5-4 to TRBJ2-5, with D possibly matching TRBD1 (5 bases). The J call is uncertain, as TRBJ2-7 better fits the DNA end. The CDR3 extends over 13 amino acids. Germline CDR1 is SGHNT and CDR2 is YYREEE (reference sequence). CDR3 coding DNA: TGTGCCAGCAGCTTGGGCAGGGCCTACGAGCAGTACTTC. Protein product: CASSLGRAYEQYF.

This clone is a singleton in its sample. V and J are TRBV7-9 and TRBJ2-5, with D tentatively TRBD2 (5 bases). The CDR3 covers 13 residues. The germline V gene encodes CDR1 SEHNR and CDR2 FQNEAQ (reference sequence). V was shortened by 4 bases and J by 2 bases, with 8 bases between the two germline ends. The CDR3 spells CASSSDWQETQYF. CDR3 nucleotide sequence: TGTGCCAGCAGCTCGGACTGGCAAGAGACCCAGTACTTC.

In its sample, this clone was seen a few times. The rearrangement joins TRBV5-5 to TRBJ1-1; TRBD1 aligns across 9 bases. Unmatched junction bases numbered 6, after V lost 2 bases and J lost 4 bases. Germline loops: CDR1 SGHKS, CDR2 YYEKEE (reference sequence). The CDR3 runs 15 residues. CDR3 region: CASSLVGQGSTEAFF. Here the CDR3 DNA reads TGTGCCAGCAGCTTAGTAGGACAGGGGTCCACTGAAGCTTTCTTT.

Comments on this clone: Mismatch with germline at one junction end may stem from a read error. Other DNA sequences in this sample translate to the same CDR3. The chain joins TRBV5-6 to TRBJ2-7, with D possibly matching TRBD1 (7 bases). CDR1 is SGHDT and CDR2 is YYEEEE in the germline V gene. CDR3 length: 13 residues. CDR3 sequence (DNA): TGCGCCATCCCGGCAGGGGGGACCTACGAGCAGTACTTC. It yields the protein CAIPAGGTYEQYF.

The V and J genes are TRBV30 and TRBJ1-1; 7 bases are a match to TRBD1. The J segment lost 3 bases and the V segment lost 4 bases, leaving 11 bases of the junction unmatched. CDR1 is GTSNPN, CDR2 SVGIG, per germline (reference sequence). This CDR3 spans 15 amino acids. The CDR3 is CAWTGPRGTYTEAFF. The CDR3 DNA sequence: TGTGCCTGGACCGGACCCAGGGGGACTTACACTGAAGCTTTCTTT.

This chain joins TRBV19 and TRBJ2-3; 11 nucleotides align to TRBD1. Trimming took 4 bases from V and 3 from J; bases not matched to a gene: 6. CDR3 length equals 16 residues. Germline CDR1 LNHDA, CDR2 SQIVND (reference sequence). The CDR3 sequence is CASSTPDRGRTDTQYF. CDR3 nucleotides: TGTGCCAGTAGTACCCCGGACAGGGGGCGTACAGATACGCAGTATTTT.

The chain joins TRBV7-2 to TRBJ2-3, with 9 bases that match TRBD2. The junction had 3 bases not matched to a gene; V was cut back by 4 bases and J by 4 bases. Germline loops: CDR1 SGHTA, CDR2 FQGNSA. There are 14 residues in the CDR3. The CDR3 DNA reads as TGTGCCAGCAGCTCTAGCGGGGCGCCAGATACGCAGTATTTT. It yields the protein CASSSSGAPDTQYF.

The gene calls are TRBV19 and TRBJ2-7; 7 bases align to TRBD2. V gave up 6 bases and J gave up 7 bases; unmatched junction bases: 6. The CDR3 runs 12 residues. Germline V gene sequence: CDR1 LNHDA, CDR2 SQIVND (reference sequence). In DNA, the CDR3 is TGTGCCAGTAGCCATAGGGGAGGGGAGCAGTACTTC. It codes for CASSHRGGEQYF. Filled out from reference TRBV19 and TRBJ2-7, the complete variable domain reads DGGITQSPKYLFRKEGQNVTLSCEQNLNHDAMYWYRQDPGQGLRLIYYSQIVNDFQKGDIAEGYSVSREKKESFPLTVTSAQKNPTAFYLCASSHRGGEQYFGPGTRLTVT.

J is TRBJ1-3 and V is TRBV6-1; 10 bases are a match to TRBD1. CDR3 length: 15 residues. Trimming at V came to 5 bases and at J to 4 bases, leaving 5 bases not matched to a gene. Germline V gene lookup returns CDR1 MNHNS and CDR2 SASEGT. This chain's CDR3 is CASSWDRGWGNTIYF. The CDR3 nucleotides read TGTGCCAGCAGTTGGGACAGGGGATGGGGAAACACCATATATTTT.

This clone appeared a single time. As DNA, the CDR3 is TGTGCCAGCAGCTTAGCGGCCGGACAGGGAAACACCATATATTTT. The encoded protein is CASSLAAGQGNTIYF. The chain joins TRBV7-8 to TRBJ1-3, with a tentative D call TRBD1 (6 bases). The CDR3 covers 15 residues. Looked up from germline, CDR1 is SGHVS and CDR2 is FQNEAQ. Trimming removed 0 bases from V and 4 bases from J, with 10 bases in between.

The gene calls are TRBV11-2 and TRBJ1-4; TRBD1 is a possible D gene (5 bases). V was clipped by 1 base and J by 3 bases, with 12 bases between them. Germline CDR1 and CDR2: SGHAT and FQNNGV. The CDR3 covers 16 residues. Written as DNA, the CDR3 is TGTGCCAGCAGCTTAGTACCAGGGATACCTAATGAAAAACTGTTTTTT. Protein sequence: CASSLVPGIPNEKLFF.

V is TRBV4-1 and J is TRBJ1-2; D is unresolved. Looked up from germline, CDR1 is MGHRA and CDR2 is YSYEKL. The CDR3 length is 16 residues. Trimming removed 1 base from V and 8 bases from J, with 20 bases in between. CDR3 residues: CASSQAGTLEAGGYTF. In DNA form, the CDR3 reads TGCGCCAGCAGCCAAGCAGGAACACTTGAGGCGGGAGGCTACACCTTC.

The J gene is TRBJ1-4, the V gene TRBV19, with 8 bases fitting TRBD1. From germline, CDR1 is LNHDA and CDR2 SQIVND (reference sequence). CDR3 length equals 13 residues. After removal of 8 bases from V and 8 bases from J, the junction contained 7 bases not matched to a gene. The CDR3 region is CASGQGQREKLFF. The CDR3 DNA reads TGTGCCAGTGGACAGGGTCAGCGGGAAAAACTGTTTTTT.

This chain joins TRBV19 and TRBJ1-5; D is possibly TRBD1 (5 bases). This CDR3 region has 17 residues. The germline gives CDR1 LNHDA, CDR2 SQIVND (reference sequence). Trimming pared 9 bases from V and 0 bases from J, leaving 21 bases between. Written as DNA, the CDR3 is TGTGCCAGCAGTCCCGAGGTGGGGGGAATTAGCAATCAGCCCCAGCATTTT. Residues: CASSPEVGGISNQPQHF.